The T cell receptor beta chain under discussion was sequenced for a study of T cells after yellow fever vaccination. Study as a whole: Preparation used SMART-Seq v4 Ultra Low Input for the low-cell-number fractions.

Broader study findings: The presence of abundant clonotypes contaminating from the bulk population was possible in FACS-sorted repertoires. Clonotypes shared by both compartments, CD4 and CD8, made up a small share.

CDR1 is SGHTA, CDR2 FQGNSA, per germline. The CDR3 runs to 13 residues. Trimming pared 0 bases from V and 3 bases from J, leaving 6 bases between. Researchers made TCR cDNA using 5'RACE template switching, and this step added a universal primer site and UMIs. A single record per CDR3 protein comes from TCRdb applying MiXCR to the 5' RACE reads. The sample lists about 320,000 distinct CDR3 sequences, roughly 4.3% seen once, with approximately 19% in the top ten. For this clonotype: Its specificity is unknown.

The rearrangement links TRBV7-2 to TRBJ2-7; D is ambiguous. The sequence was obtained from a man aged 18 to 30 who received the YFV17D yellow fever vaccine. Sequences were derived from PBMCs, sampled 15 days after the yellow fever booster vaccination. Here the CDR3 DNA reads TGTGCCAGCAGCTTAGCGCACAGCTACGAGCAGTACTTC. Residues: CASSLAHSYEQYF.